Following are 26 T cell receptor beta chains from one sample sequenced in a study of T cell repertoires in cytomegalovirus infection (dated by TCRdb to about 2019). Sequencing used an Illumina HiSeq 1500. TCRdb took the public reads, trimmed them with fastp at Q25, ran MiXCR for clone calling and kept in-frame beta chains. Under each unique CDR3 protein, matching rows form one entry showing the most common genes and DNA. A total of fewer than 550,000 distinct CDR3 sequences appear in this sample, approximately 15% of them only once. The biggest ten clones account for roughly a quarter of the sample. The specimen sequenced was CD8+ T cells from PBMCs. Receptors were obtained from a human donor in good health (CMV status not recorded). Some clones in this sample may be carry-over from other donors' samples.

The chain carries TRBV27 and TRBJ1-2, with D tentatively TRBD1 (5 bases). V lost 6 bases and J 4 bases, leaving 12 bases between the germline ends. CDR1 is MNHEY, CDR2 SMNVEV, per germline (reference sequence). This CDR3 has 13 amino acids. CDR3 sequence (DNA): TGTGCCAGCAGCCGGGGACTGACCTATGGCTACACCTTC. Translation: CASSRGLTYGYTF.

J is TRBJ2-1 and V is TRBV4-1, with D possibly called TRBD1 or TRBD2 (5 bases each). The CDR3 is 14 amino acids. V shed 4 bases and J shed 5 bases, with 12 bases lying between them. Germline CDR1 reads MGHRA; CDR2 reads YSYEKL. CDR3 amino acids: CASSLGTANNEQFF. The DNA for the CDR3 is TGCGCCAGCAGCCTAGGGACGGCTAACAATGAGCAGTTCTTC.

This clonotype appeared many times. The genes are TRBV7-6 and TRBJ1-6; 7 nucleotides match TRBD1. Losses at the gene ends were 2 bases for V and 6 bases for J; bases not matched to a gene: 10. CDR3 length: 17 amino acids. CDR1 and CDR2 from the germline V gene are SGHVS and FNYEAQ. This CDR3 is CASSLRTGEGPNSPLHF. The CDR3 coding sequence is TGTGCCAGCAGCTTAAGGACAGGAGAAGGACCTAATTCACCCCTCCACTTT.

This rearrangement joins TRBV20-1 to TRBJ2-1, with a possible D match to TRBD2 (5 bases). Trimming pared 0 bases from V and 4 bases from J, leaving 13 bases between. Germline lookup yields CDR1 DFQATT and CDR2 SNEGSKA (reference sequence). This CDR3 comprises 15 residues. The CDR3 coding sequence is TGCAGTGCTAGAGATCTCGCTGGAGGTTACAATGAGCAGTTCTTC. Translating gives CSARDLAGGYNEQFF.

The V call is TRBV13, the J call TRBJ2-3; 7 positions match TRBD1. Germline lookup yields CDR1 PRHDT and CDR2 FYEKMQ (reference sequence). The CDR3 length is 15 residues. The ends lost 5 bases at V and 2 bases at J; junction bases unmatched: 7. CDR3 protein: CASSAGTANTDTQYF. In DNA form, the CDR3 reads TGTGCCAGCAGCGCCGGGACAGCAAACACAGATACGCAGTATTTT. The full variable domain, completed using reference TRBV13 and TRBJ2-3, is AAGVIQSPRHLIKEKRETATLKCYPIPRHDTVYWYQQGPGQDPQFLISFYEKMQSDKGSIPDRFSAQQFSDYHSELNMSSLELGDSALYFCASSAGTANTDTQYFGPGTRLTVL.

A word on this clonotype: This may arise from a read error, as a much more abundant clone is one base away. The chain has TRBV2 and TRBJ2-1; 7 nucleotides line up with TRBD2. CDR1 and CDR2 from the germline V gene are SNHLY and FYNNEI. The CDR3 has 15 residues. V shed 10 bases, J shed 3 bases, and the junction held 12 bases outside the gene matches. CDR3 sequence: CAMGTGTMNYNEQFF. In DNA form, the CDR3 reads TGTGCCATGGGGACCGGGACTATGAACTACAATGAGCAGTTCTTC.

The genes are TRBV7-9 and TRBJ1-4; TRBD1 might be the D (6 bases). This CDR3 has 14 amino acids. Germline-derived CDR1 and CDR2 are SEHNR and FQNEAQ (reference sequence). With 7 bases removed from V and 1 base from J, the gap between germline ends came to 10 bases. CDR3 DNA: TGTGCCAGCAAGAAGACAGGAACTAATGAAAAACTGTTTTTT. Amino acids: CASKKTGTNEKLFF.

The chain joins TRBV6-2 or TRBV6-3 to TRBJ1-6, with D possibly matching TRBD1 (5 bases). The CDR3 length is 13 residues. V lost 8 bases and J 7 bases, leaving 12 bases between the germline ends. Germline-derived CDR1 and CDR2 are MNHEY and SVGEGT. The CDR3 coding sequence is TGTGCCAGCTCGGGACTCGTGAATTCACCCCTCCACTTT. Protein: CASSGLVNSPLHF.

This clonotype was seen once. Just one base apart from a much larger clone, this may be a read error. Lacking the conserved final phenylalanine or tryptophan, this CDR3 likely reflects a read error. The chain employs TRBV25-1 and TRBJ2-7; 10 positions match TRBD2. The CDR3 runs 14 residues. Trimming cost V 2 bases and J 2 bases; bases outside gene matches: 0. CDR1 and CDR2 (germline): MGHDK, SYGVNS. The CDR3 sequence is CASSELAGAYEQYL. CDR3 DNA: TGTGCCAGCAGTGAACTAGCGGGGGCCTACGAGCAGTACTTA.

This clonotype showed up many times. The V and J genes are TRBV6-1 and TRBJ2-7; D unresolved. V lost 6 bases and J lost 4, with 16 bases in between. The CDR3 extends over 14 amino acids. Germline values: CDR1 MNHNS, CDR2 SASEGT. CDR3 coding DNA: TGTGCCAGCAGGGGAACAGCTGCGTGGTACGAGCAGTACTTC. Residues: CASRGTAAWYEQYF.

As concerns this clonotype: This sequence may be a read error, since a much larger clone differs from it by one base. No conserved phenylalanine or tryptophan is present at the end of the CDR3, so a read error is the likely explanation. The CDR3 here is CASSLARADPYEQYL. The DNA of the CDR3 is TGTGCCAGCAGCTTAGCGCGAGCGGATCCCTACGAGCAGTACTTA. The genes are TRBV7-6 and TRBJ2-7, with a possible D match to TRBD2 (5 bases). Germline V lookup: CDR1 SGHVS, CDR2 FNYEAQ. This CDR3 has 15 residues. Trimming took off 0 bases at V and 2 bases at J, with 11 bases between the two ends.

The chain recombines TRBV3-1 with TRBJ2-7, with 14 nucleotides matching TRBD2. The CDR3 runs 18 residues. V lost 3 bases and J lost 4; bases outside the gene matches: 11. Germline loops: CDR1 LGHDT, CDR2 YNNKEL (reference sequence). This CDR3 is CASSQSGTSGGWRYEQYF. Here the CDR3 DNA reads TGTGCCAGCAGCCAGTCCGGGACTAGCGGGGGCTGGAGGTACGAGCAGTACTTC.

This clonotype was seen more than once but under ten times. This chain connects TRBV20-1 to TRBJ1-5; no clear D. Germline V gene lookup returns CDR1 DFQATT and CDR2 SNEGSKA (reference sequence). V dropped 6 bases and J dropped 0 bases, with 18 bases sitting between them. The CDR3 runs 16 residues. CDR3 loop: CSALAIPVYSNQPQHF. The CDR3 DNA reads as TGCAGTGCCCTGGCCATTCCAGTCTATAGCAATCAGCCCCAGCATTTT.

CDR3 amino acids: CASSMGLAGGNEQFF. In DNA form, the CDR3 reads TGTGCCAGTAGTATGGGACTAGCGGGAGGTAATGAGCAGTTCTTC. The genes are TRBV19 and TRBJ2-1; TRBD2 aligns across 15 bases. The CDR3 covers 15 residues. The V gene end was trimmed by 3 bases and the J gene end by 7 bases; junction bases not matched to a gene: 1. Germline V gene sequence: CDR1 LNHDA, CDR2 SQIVND (reference sequence).

There are many counts of this clonotype. This chain joins TRBV6-6 and TRBJ1-1; tentative D call: TRBD1 (5 bases). The CDR3 contains 15 residues. CDR1 MNHNY and CDR2 SVGAGI come from the germline V gene (reference sequence). The V end lost 5 bases, the J end lost 1 base, and 14 bases lay between the germline ends. In DNA form, the CDR3 reads TGTGCCAGCAGTCACCTTCAAGGGGCGAACACTGAAGCTTTCTTT. This codes for CASSHLQGANTEAFF.

In this sample, this clonotype turned up many times. CDR3 sequence (DNA): TGCAGCGTTGACTCCCGCTCCGGGACAGGAGGTGAGCAGTTCTTC. This encodes CSVDSRSGTGGEQFF. J is TRBJ2-1 and V is TRBV29-1, with 8 bases that match TRBD1. Trimming took 3 bases from V and 9 from J; bases not matched to a gene: 13. Germline V gene lookup returns CDR1 SQVTM and CDR2 ANQGSEA. There are 15 residues in the CDR3.

The V call is TRBV14, the J call TRBJ2-1; TRBD1 matches at 8 bases. V shed 1 base and J 7 bases; nucleotides not matched to a gene: 9. Looked up from germline, CDR1 is SGHDN and CDR2 is FVKESK. CDR3 size: 16 residues. Here the CDR3 reads CASSQGEDRVGNEQFF. The CDR3 nucleotides are TGTGCCAGCAGCCAAGGGGAGGACAGGGTGGGAAATGAGCAGTTCTTC.

CDR3 bases: TGTGCCAAGACAGGGGGGACGAGGACTGAAGCTTTCTTT. Amino acid sequence: CAKTGGTRTEAFF. The V gene is TRBV27, the J gene TRBJ1-1; 9 bases fit TRBD1. V shed 10 bases and J 5 bases; nucleotides not matched to a gene: 8. The germline CDR1 and CDR2 sequences are MNHEY and SMNVEV (reference sequence). The CDR3 has 13 amino acids.

This clonotype occurred many times. This chain uses TRBV25-1 with TRBJ2-3; the match to TRBD2 covers 9 bases. In germline, CDR1 is MGHDK, CDR2 SYGVNS. The V segment lost 2 bases and the J segment 1 base; nucleotides outside the gene matches: 4. The CDR3 runs to 16 residues. The CDR3 loop is CASSENSGSRTDTQYF. CDR3 sequence (DNA): TGTGCCAGCAGTGAAAATAGCGGGAGCCGCACAGATACGCAGTATTTT.

The chain recombines TRBV5-1 with TRBJ2-1, with 7 nucleotides matching TRBD1. The V gene end was trimmed by 3 bases and the J gene end by 6 bases; junction bases not matched to a gene: 0. Germline V gene sequence: CDR1 SGHRS, CDR2 YFSETQ. The CDR3 extends over 12 amino acids. The CDR3 bases are TGCGCCAGCAGCTGGGACAGCAATGAGCAGTTCTTC. The encoded protein is CASSWDSNEQFF.

Note on this clonotype: The junction differs from germline at one of its ends, possibly a read error. The chain couples TRBV6-1 to TRBJ2-2; possible D gene TRBD2, 5 bases. In germline, CDR1 is MNHNS, CDR2 SASEGT. The CDR3 is 17 residues long. The CDR3 nucleotides are TGTGCCAGTAGTGACTATGACATCGGCGCGAACACCGGGGAGCTGTTTTTT. Amino acids: CASSDYDIGANTGELFF.

The J gene is TRBJ2-7, the V gene TRBV19, with 7 bases fitting TRBD2. Per germline, CDR1 LNHDA and CDR2 SQIVND (reference sequence). The junction had 11 bases not matched to a gene; V was cut back by 3 bases and J by 0 bases. This CDR3 spans 17 amino acids. DNA for the CDR3: TGTGCCAGTAGTATCTCGGCGGGGCGGGAGCTCTCCTACGAGCAGTACTTC. Protein sequence: CASSISAGRELSYEQYF.

The chain joins TRBV6-2 or TRBV6-3 to TRBJ2-7; 9 bases align to TRBD2. With 4 bases clipped from V and 7 bases from J, the junction kept 8 bases outside the gene matches. The CDR3 totals 14 residues. Germline loops: CDR1 MNHEY, CDR2 SVGEGT. CDR3 residues: CASSSPGLAREQYF. The CDR3 DNA reads as TGTGCCAGCAGTTCGCCGGGACTAGCAAGGGAGCAGTACTTC.

This clonotype was seen at least ten times. The chain recombines TRBV11-2 with TRBJ2-1; 11 bases fit TRBD2. There are 13 residues in the CDR3. Germline V lookup: CDR1 SGHAT, CDR2 FQNNGV. J gave up 10 bases and V 6 bases, and 5 bases lay outside the gene matches. The CDR3 is CASRGLAEVEQFF. Here the CDR3 DNA reads TGTGCCAGCAGGGGACTAGCGGAGGTCGAGCAGTTCTTC.

This clonotype was detected many times. V usage is TRBV4-2 and J usage is TRBJ2-7, with TRBD2 identical over 7 bases. The CDR3 consists of 16 residues. Per the germline V gene, CDR1 is LGHNA and CDR2 is YNFKEQ. The junction had 7 bases not matched to a gene; V was cut back by 0 bases and J by 2 bases. CDR3 sequence reads: CASSQEWVREAYEQYF. The CDR3 DNA reads TGTGCCAGCAGCCAAGAATGGGTCCGGGAGGCCTACGAGCAGTACTTC.

This clonotype was observed at least ten times. The J gene is TRBJ2-1, the V gene TRBV4-1; D call uncertain. CDR3 length equals 17 residues. Trimming left V 4 bases short and J 0 bases short, with 16 bases between. Per the germline V gene, CDR1 is MGHRA and CDR2 is YSYEKL. CDR3 sequence reads: CASSPTGKRSSYNEQFF. The CDR3 DNA follows: TGCGCCAGCAGCCCCACGGGTAAACGTAGCTCCTACAATGAGCAGTTCTTC.